The 32 T cell receptor beta chains presented below share a single source sample, sequenced in a study of blood T cells in healthy people across ages. Primed by a sample-barcoded 5' primer and a J-beta primer mix, a second PCR proceeded for roughly 7 to 12 cycles. TCRdb processed the 5' RACE reads anew with MiXCR; each CDR3 protein has one entry. Among 540,000 or so distinct CDR3 sequences listed, approximately 30% were seen once. Sequenced input: blood. The receptors derive from a woman in her 70s in good health.

V is TRBV20-1 and J is TRBJ1-1; D gene uncertain. The CDR3 extends over 15 amino acids. V was cut by 2 bases and J by 10 bases, with 23 bases left in between. CDR1 DFQATT and CDR2 SNEGSKA come from the germline V gene (reference sequence). This CDR3 reads CSARNPGLSREAAFF. The DNA for the CDR3 is TGCAGTGCTAGAAACCCTGGTCTTTCCCGAGAGGCAGCTTTCTTT.

This sequence joins TRBV4-3 and TRBJ2-3; D might be TRBD2 (6 bases). V shed 1 base and J shed 2 bases, with 16 bases lying between them. Per germline, CDR1 LGHNA and CDR2 YSLEER. The CDR3 consists of 17 residues. Written as DNA, the CDR3 is TGCGCCAGCAGCCAAGGGTTTCGCGGGGCGGTCACAGATACGCAGTATTTT. Translating gives CASSQGFRGAVTDTQYF.

This clonotype was found a few times. The J gene is TRBJ1-1, the V gene TRBV11-2; weak D call: TRBD1 (5 bases). The CDR3 sequence is 15 residues long. V was trimmed by 3 bases and J by 2 bases, leaving 13 bases between them. The V gene's germline CDR1 is SGHAT and CDR2 FQNNGV. The CDR3 region has the DNA TGTGCCAGCAGCTTTACCGAGGGACTAAACACTGAAGCTTTCTTT. Its translation is CASSFTEGLNTEAFF.

The sample holds many counts of this clonotype. The chain employs TRBV20-1 and TRBJ2-1; 7 nucleotides align to TRBD2. V lost 5 bases to trimming and J lost 2 bases; unmatched junction nucleotides: 9. This CDR3 comprises 15 residues. Germline assignment: CDR1 DFQATT and CDR2 SNEGSKA (reference sequence). CDR3 nucleotide sequence: TGCAGTGCTTCTAACACCGGGACTACCTACAATGAGCAGTTCTTC. Amino acid sequence: CSASNTGTTYNEQFF.

In this sample, this clonotype turned up a few times. The chain has TRBV4-1 and TRBJ1-5; D not certain. V was shortened by 2 bases and J by 4 bases, with 9 bases between the two germline ends. CDR3 length: 14 amino acids. From germline, CDR1 is MGHRA and CDR2 YSYEKL. The CDR3 here is CASSQFPGNQPQHF. Written as DNA, the CDR3 is TGCGCCAGCAGCCAATTCCCGGGGAATCAGCCCCAGCATTTT.

This sequence joins TRBV10-3 and TRBJ2-5, with D possibly being TRBD2 (6 bases). CDR3 length: 16 amino acids. Looked up from germline, CDR1 is ENHRY and CDR2 is SYGVKD. V lost 4 bases and J 0 bases, leaving 15 bases between the germline ends. This CDR3 reads CAISGGWGDYQETQYF. The CDR3, as DNA: TGTGCCATCAGTGGAGGATGGGGGGACTACCAAGAGACCCAGTACTTC.

The CDR3 DNA is TGTGCCAGCCACAGGGCAAACTATGGCTACACCTTC. It encodes CASHRANYGYTF. The chain joins TRBV9 to TRBJ1-2; weak D call: TRBD1 (6 bases). The length of the CDR3 is 12 residues. Trimming shortened V by 7 bases and J by 2 bases, and 9 bases separated the two germline ends. Germline lookup yields CDR1 SGDLS and CDR2 YYNGEE.

The CDR3 DNA reads as TGCAGTGCTAGAGATGGGGGACCATATGGCTACACCTTC. Translated: CSARDGGPYGYTF. J is TRBJ1-2 and V is TRBV20-1, with D perhaps matching TRBD1 (5 bases). Germline CDR1 DFQATT, CDR2 SNEGSKA (reference sequence). The CDR3 is 13 residues long. V was clipped by 0 bases and J by 5 bases, with 10 bases between them.

The chain employs TRBV29-1 and TRBJ1-2; D not resolved. CDR1 is SQVTM, CDR2 ANQGSEA, per germline. The CDR3 spans 14 residues. V lost 1 base and J lost 6, with 15 bases in between. The CDR3 DNA sequence: TGCAGCGTTGAAGCCACCCTGGGGATGGATGGCTACACCTTC. Encoded protein: CSVEATLGMDGYTF. Using reference TRBV29-1 and TRBJ1-2 for the parts outside the CDR3, the full variable domain is SAVISQKPSRDICQRGTSLTIQCQVDSQVTMMFWYRQQPGQSLTLIATANQGSEATYESGFVIDKFPISRPNLTFSTLTVSNMSPEDSSIYLCSVEATLGMDGYTFGSGTRLTVV.

The J gene is TRBJ1-2, the V gene TRBV7-2; the D is unclear. V shed 2 bases and J shed 4 bases, with 14 bases lying between them. This CDR3 is built from 15 residues. Germline CDR1 and CDR2: SGHTA and FQGNSA. CDR3 sequence: CASSLTSGLGYGYTF. CDR3 DNA sequence: TGTGCCAGCAGCTTAACATCGGGTCTTGGCTATGGCTACACCTTC.

This chain uses TRBV20-1 with TRBJ2-5; D is perhaps TRBD2 (5 bases). The CDR3 consists of 15 residues. Trimming left V 2 bases short and J 0 bases short, with 13 bases between. The germline CDR1 and CDR2 sequences are DFQATT and SNEGSKA (reference sequence). CDR3 nucleotide sequence: TGCAGTGCTAGAACCGGGAAGGGATACCAAGAGACCCAGTACTTC. Protein sequence: CSARTGKGYQETQYF.

This clonotype was seen once. V is TRBV27 and J is TRBJ1-6; TRBD1 aligns across 7 bases. Germline trimming cut 5 bases from V and 0 bases from J; bases unmatched to any gene: 4. The CDR3 totals 16 residues. Germline CDR1 MNHEY, CDR2 SMNVEV (reference sequence). The chain's CDR3 is CASSRGRSSYNSPLHF. The CDR3 coding sequence is TGTGCCAGCAGTAGGGGGCGGAGCTCCTATAATTCACCCCTCCACTTT.

The chain is built from TRBV23-1 and TRBJ1-2, with 7 bases fitting TRBD1. TRBV23-1 is an ORF for which the function is uncertain. With 2 bases clipped from V and 8 bases from J, the junction kept 14 bases outside the gene matches. The CDR3 contains 16 residues. The CDR3 is CASSQLHNRQGWGYTF. Here the CDR3 DNA reads TGCGCCAGCAGTCAACTCCACAATCGACAGGGTTGGGGCTACACCTTC.

This chain joins TRBV20-1 and TRBJ2-1; perhaps TRBD2 as D (5 bases). V shed 3 bases and J shed 5 bases, with 8 bases lying between them. CDR3 length: 12 residues. The V gene's germline CDR1 is DFQATT and CDR2 SNEGSKA (reference sequence). DNA of the CDR3: TGCAGTGCTAGCGGGAAGAACAATGAGCAGTTCTTC. This gives the protein CSASGKNNEQFF.

This clonotype was picked up one time. The chain joins TRBV7-2 to TRBJ1-2; possible D gene TRBD1, 6 bases. Per the germline V gene, CDR1 is SGHTA and CDR2 is FQGNSA. The CDR3 contains 15 residues. Trimming left V 1 base short and J 0 bases short, with 9 bases between. The CDR3 loop is CASSLEQGPNYGYTF. The CDR3 region has the DNA TGTGCCAGCAGCTTAGAACAGGGACCTAACTATGGCTACACCTTC.

This clonotype was observed a few times. The rearrangement joins TRBV19 to TRBJ1-2; 11 bases are a match to TRBD1. The CDR3 spans 15 residues. V lost 5 bases to trimming and J lost 6 bases; unmatched junction nucleotides: 8. The germline V gene has CDR1 LNHDA and CDR2 SQIVND (reference sequence). The CDR3 loop reads CASSRRDRGWNGYTF. The DNA for the CDR3 is TGTGCCAGTAGTCGCCGGGACAGGGGGTGGAATGGCTACACCTTC.

This clonotype was seen only a few times. The chain joins TRBV20-1 to TRBJ2-5; 10 bases align to TRBD2. V gave up 0 bases and J gave up 0 bases; unmatched junction bases: 4. The CDR3 runs to 16 residues. Germline V lookup: CDR1 DFQATT, CDR2 SNEGSKA (reference sequence). The CDR3 coding sequence is TGCAGTGCTAGAGAATCTAGCGGGGGATACCAAGAGACCCAGTACTTC. It translates to CSARESSGGYQETQYF.

This sequence joins TRBV7-2 and TRBJ2-7, with D maybe TRBD1 (5 bases). CDR3 length: 16 residues. With 5 bases removed from V and 2 bases from J, the gap between germline ends came to 19 bases. From germline, CDR1 is SGHTA and CDR2 FQGNSA. CDR3 in amino acids: CASSAQGGSLAYEQYF. The CDR3 bases are TGTGCCAGCAGCGCCCAGGGTGGATCCCTAGCCTACGAGCAGTACTTC.

This clonotype was counted a few times. The CDR3 coding sequence is TGCGCCAGCCAACTGGGCCTAGCGTCTAGCACAGATACGCAGTATTTT. Translating gives CASQLGLASSTDTQYF. The V gene is TRBV5-1, the J gene TRBJ2-3, with D maybe TRBD2 (6 bases). Trimming took off 7 bases at V and 0 bases at J, with 18 bases between the two ends. The CDR3 spans 16 residues. CDR1 SGHRS and CDR2 YFSETQ come from the germline V gene.

This sequence joins TRBV28 and TRBJ1-1; 10 bases fit TRBD1. Germline CDR1 and CDR2: MDHEN and SYDVKM. This CDR3 is built from 14 residues. J gave up 3 bases and V 6 bases, and 4 bases lay outside the gene matches. In DNA, the CDR3 is TGTGCCAGCAGCCCGGGACAGGGGTACACTGAAGCTTTCTTT. Translating gives CASSPGQGYTEAFF. The whole variable domain, remainder taken from reference TRBV28 and TRBJ1-1, is DVKVTQSSRYLVKRTGEKVFLECVQDMDHENMFWYRQDPGLGLRLIYFSYDVKMKEKGDIPEGYSVSREKKERFSLILESASTNQTSMYLCASSPGQGYTEAFFGQGTRLTVV.

The rearrangement joins TRBV13 to TRBJ1-5; unclear D gene. Germline CDR1 reads PRHDT; CDR2 reads FYEKMQ (reference sequence). This CDR3 contains 13 residues. Trimming removed 2 bases from V and 6 bases from J, with 8 bases in between. CDR3 in amino acids: CASSLLRGQPQHF. CDR3 nucleotide sequence: TGTGCCAGCAGCTTACTAAGAGGTCAGCCCCAGCATTTT. Full variable domain (rest looked up from reference TRBV13 and TRBJ1-5): AAGVIQSPRHLIKEKRETATLKCYPIPRHDTVYWYQQGPGQDPQFLISFYEKMQSDKGSIPDRFSAQQFSDYHSELNMSSLELGDSALYFCASSLLRGQPQHFGDGTRLSIL.

CDR3 residues: CASSLRPDRGLAGYTF. For the CDR3, the DNA is TGTGCCAGCAGTTTACGCCCGGACAGGGGGCTGGCTGGCTACACCTTC. This chain links TRBV27 with TRBJ1-2, with 11 bases identical to TRBD1. The CDR3 is made up of 16 amino acids. The ends lost 2 bases at V and 7 bases at J; junction bases unmatched: 9. Germline CDR1 and CDR2: MNHEY and SMNVEV (reference sequence).

This clonotype occurred a few times. This chain joins TRBV4-3 and TRBJ2-3; D is ambiguous. The germline V and J ends were trimmed by 3 bases and 6 bases, with 10 bases remaining between them. From germline, CDR1 is LGHNA and CDR2 YSLEER. CDR3 size: 13 residues. CDR3 in DNA: TGCGCCAGCAGCCAGGGCCCCATGGATACGCAGTATTTT. Protein: CASSQGPMDTQYF.

The chain recombines TRBV11-2 with TRBJ2-7; the D is unclear. CDR1 SGHAT and CDR2 FQNNGV come from the germline V gene. V was clipped by 3 bases and J by 0 bases, with 6 bases between them. CDR3 length: 13 amino acids. This CDR3 is CASSFTASYEQYF. CDR3 DNA: TGTGCCAGCAGCTTCACGGCCTCCTACGAGCAGTACTTC.

The V call is TRBV6-1, the J call TRBJ2-7; perhaps TRBD2 as D (6 bases). Germline V lookup: CDR1 MNHNS, CDR2 SASEGT. The CDR3 has 16 residues. The V gene lost 6 bases and the J gene lost 0 bases, with 18 bases spanning the gap. The CDR3: CASSNKVAESSYEQYF. In DNA, the CDR3 is TGTGCCAGCAGCAACAAGGTAGCGGAGAGCTCCTACGAGCAGTACTTC.

The sample holds a few counts of this clonotype. Germline and junction disagree at one end, which may indicate a read error. V usage is TRBV24-1 and J usage is TRBJ2-5, with TRBD1 identical over 7 bases. The CDR3 totals 18 residues. Per the germline V gene, CDR1 is KGHDR and CDR2 is SFDVKD. The CDR3 is CAARIPPTGAQDQETQYF. The DNA of the CDR3 is TGTGCCGCCAGGATCCCACCCACAGGGGCGCAGGACCAAGAGACCCAGTACTTC.

This chain uses TRBV18 with TRBJ1-5; 7 bases map to TRBD1. V shed 5 bases and J 6 bases; nucleotides not matched to a gene: 10. The CDR3 runs 15 residues. Germline loops: CDR1 KGHSH, CDR2 LQKENI. CDR3 residues: CASSAQGLVFQPQHF. The DNA of the CDR3 is TGTGCCAGCTCAGCACAGGGGTTAGTTTTTCAGCCCCAGCATTTT. Full variable domain (rest looked up from reference TRBV18 and TRBJ1-5): NAGVMQNPRHLVRRRGQEARLRCSPMKGHSHVYWYRQLPEEGLKFMVYLQKENIIDESGMPKERFSAEFPKEGPSILRIQQVVRGDSAAYFCASSAQGLVFQPQHFGDGTRLSIL.

With regard to this clonotype: This likely comes from a read error, as the CDR3 has no conserved phenylalanine or tryptophan at its end. The chain links TRBV24-1 to TRBJ2-5; D might be TRBD1 (7 bases). V lost 1 base to trimming and J lost 4 bases, with 12 bases between them. The germline V gene encodes CDR1 KGHDR and CDR2 SFDVKD. The CDR3 totals 15 residues. CDR3 sequence (DNA): TGTGCCACCAGTGATTTTCAGGGGGGTGGAGAGACCCAGTACTAC. This gives the protein CATSDFQGGGETQYY.

On this clonotype itself: One end of the junction varies from germline; a read error may be responsible. This sequence joins TRBV3-1 and TRBJ2-5; no reliable D call. This CDR3 is 15 amino acids long. The germline gives CDR1 LGHDT, CDR2 YNNKEL (reference sequence). CDR3 in DNA: TGTGCCAGCGGCCAAGGCCTGGGCAACCAAGAGACCCAGTACTTC. This sequence encodes CASGQGLGNQETQYF.

The chain links TRBV18 to TRBJ2-7, with 12 bases aligning to TRBD2. The CDR3 runs 14 residues. The germline gives CDR1 KGHSH, CDR2 LQKENI. V trimming: 6 bases; J trimming: 5 bases; junction bases outside the gene matches: 5. DNA of the CDR3: TGTGCCAGCTCTCGGACTAGCGGGGACCACGAGCAGTACTTC. Translating it yields CASSRTSGDHEQYF.

The rearrangement links TRBV7-2 to TRBJ2-3; D may be TRBD1 or TRBD2 (6 bases each). The CDR3 is 13 residues long. Germline CDR1 is SGHTA and CDR2 is FQGNSA. The CDR3 DNA follows: TGTGCTCGAGGGGGGATCGGCACAGATACGCAGTATTTT. Its translation is CARGGIGTDTQYF.

The rearrangement joins TRBV3-1 to TRBJ1-1, with TRBD1 as a possible D gene (5 bases). The V end lost 0 bases, the J end lost 10 bases, and 12 bases lay between the germline ends. The germline CDR1 and CDR2 sequences are LGHDT and YNNKEL (reference sequence). The CDR3 extends over 13 amino acids. The chain's CDR3 is CASSQEGQGGAFF. In DNA form, the CDR3 reads TGTGCCAGCAGCCAAGAGGGGCAGGGAGGAGCTTTCTTT.